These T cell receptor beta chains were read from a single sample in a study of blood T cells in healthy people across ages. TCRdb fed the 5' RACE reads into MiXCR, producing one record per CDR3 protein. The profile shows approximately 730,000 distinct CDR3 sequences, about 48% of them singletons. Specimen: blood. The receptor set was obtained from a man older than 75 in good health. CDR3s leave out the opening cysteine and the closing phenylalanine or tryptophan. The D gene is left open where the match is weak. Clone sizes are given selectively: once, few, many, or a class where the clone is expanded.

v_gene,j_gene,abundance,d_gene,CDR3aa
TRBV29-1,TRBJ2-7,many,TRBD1,SVGQGISYEQY
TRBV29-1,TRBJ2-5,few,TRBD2,SVEMTSGVQETQY
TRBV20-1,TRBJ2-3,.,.,SARARGPGRAPDTQY
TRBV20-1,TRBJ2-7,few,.,SASGHGTYEQY
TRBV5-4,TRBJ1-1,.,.,ASSLGGTGPGTEAF
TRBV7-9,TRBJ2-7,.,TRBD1,ASNTGGYHEQY
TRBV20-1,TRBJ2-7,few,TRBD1,SARSGGYEQY
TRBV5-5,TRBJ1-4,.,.,ASSPGTLPWDNEKLF
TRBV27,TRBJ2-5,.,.,ANSLAVGRGETQY
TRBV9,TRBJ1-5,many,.,ASSVGGWNQPQH
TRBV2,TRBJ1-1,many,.,ASSGDMNTEAF
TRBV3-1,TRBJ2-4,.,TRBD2,ASSLAGGTVAKNIQY
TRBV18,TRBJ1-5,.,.,ASSTGQDQPQH
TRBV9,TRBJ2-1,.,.,ASSPYQVGTYKEQF
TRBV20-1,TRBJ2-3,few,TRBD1,SASGQGGTDTQY
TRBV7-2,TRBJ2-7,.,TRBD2,ASSLEWAGDYEQY
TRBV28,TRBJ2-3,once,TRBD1,ASRPGTASTDTQY
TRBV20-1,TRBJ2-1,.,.,SAYPRIDPSRYNEQF
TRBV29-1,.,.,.,SVVVASSYNEQY
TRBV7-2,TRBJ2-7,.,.,ASSLVGPSYEQY
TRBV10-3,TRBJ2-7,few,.,AISDPYEQY
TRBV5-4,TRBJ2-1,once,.,ASSLEGSDNEQF
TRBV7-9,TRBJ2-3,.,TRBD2,ASSFLAGEFFKDRYAY
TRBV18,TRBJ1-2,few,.,ASSQDRRGYT
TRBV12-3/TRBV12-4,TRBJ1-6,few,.,ASSLKGGNSPLH
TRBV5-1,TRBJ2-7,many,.,ASSLTFGFSYEQY
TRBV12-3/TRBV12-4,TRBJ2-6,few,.,ASSLSPGANVLT
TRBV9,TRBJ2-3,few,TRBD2,ASSAGTSPTDTQY
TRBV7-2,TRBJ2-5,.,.,ASSPSGGTQETQY
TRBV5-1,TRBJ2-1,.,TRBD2,ASGAGENNEQF
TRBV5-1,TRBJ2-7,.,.,ASSNTDSQAYEQY
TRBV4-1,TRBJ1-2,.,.,ASSQEWQVGGYGYT
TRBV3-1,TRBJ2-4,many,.,ASSQRGGGNIQY
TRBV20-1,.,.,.,SARDSHEQY
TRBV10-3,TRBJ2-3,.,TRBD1,AITSGRGTDTQY
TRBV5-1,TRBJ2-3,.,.,ASRVGGVVDTQY
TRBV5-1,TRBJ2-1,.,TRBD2,ASSLNPGLVTYEQF
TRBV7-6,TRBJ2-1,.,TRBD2,ASSFGTSGSLGRNEQF
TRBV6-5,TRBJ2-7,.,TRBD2,ASSYLGASGKNEQY
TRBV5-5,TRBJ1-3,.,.,ASSPDSRNTIY